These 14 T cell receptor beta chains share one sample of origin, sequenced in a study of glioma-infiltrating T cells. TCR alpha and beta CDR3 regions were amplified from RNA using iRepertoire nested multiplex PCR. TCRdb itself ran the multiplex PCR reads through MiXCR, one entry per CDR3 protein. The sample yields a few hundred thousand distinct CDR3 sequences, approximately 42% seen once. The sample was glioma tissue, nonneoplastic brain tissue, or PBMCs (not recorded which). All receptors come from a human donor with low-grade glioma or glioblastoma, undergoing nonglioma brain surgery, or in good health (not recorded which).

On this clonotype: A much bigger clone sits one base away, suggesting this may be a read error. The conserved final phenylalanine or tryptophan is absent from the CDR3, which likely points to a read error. The CDR3 DNA reads TGTGCCAGCAGTCCGGAGAGGGGTGGCTACACCCTC. Amino acid sequence: CASSPERGGYTL. This chain links TRBV27 with TRBJ1-2, with a tentative D call TRBD1 (5 bases). V was pared by 5 bases and J by 7 bases, with 11 bases between. Germline assignment: CDR1 MNHEY and CDR2 SMNVEV (reference sequence). The CDR3 extends over 12 amino acids.

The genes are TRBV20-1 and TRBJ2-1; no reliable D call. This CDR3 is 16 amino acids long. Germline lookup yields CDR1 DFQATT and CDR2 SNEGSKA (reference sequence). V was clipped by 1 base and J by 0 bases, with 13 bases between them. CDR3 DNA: TGCAGTGCTAGAGGGGGTCTGAGATCCTCCTACAATGAGCAGTTCTTC. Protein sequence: CSARGGLRSSYNEQFF.

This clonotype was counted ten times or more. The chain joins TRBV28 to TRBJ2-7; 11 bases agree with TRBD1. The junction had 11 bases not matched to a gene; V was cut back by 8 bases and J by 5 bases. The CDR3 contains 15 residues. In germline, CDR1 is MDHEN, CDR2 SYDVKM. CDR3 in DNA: TGTGCCAGCGAGGTCGGTGGGACAGGGGGTGACGAGCAGTACTTC. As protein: CASEVGGTGGDEQYF.

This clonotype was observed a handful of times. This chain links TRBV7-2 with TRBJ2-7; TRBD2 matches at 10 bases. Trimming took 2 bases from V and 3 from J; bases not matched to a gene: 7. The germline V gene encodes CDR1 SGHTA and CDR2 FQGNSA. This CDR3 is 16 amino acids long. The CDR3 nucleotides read TGTGCCAGCAGCTTATTGGCTAGCGGGAGCAGCTACGAGCAGTACTTC. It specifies CASSLLASGSSYEQYF.

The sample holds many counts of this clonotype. The CDR3 reads CASSLGRDYGYTF. The CDR3 bases are TGTGCCAGCAGCTTAGGACGGGACTATGGCTACACCTTC. V is TRBV28 and J is TRBJ1-2; D is unclear. Per germline, CDR1 MDHEN and CDR2 SYDVKM. The CDR3 is 13 residues long. The germline V and J ends were trimmed by 6 bases and 3 bases, with 11 bases remaining between them.

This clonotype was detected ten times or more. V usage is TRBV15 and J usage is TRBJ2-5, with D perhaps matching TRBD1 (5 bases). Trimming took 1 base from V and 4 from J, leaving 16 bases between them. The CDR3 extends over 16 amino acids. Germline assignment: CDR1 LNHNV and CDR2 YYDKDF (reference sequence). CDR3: CATSRVIGRAAETQYF. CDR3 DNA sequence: TGTGCCACCAGCAGAGTAATTGGCAGGGCGGCAGAGACCCAGTACTTC. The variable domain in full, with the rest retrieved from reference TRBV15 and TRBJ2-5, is DAMVIQNPRYQVTQFGKPVTLSCSQTLNHNVMYWYQQKSSQAPKLLFHYYDKDFNNEADTPDNFQSRRPNTSFCFLDIRSPGLGDTAMYLCATSRVIGRAAETQYFGPGTRLLVL.

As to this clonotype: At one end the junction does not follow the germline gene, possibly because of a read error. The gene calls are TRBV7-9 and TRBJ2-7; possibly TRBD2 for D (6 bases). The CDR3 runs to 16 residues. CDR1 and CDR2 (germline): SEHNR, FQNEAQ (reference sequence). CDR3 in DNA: TGTGCCAGCAACCTAGGCGGGTTGGACTCGGACTACGAGCAGTGCTTC. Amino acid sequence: CASNLGGLDSDYEQCF.

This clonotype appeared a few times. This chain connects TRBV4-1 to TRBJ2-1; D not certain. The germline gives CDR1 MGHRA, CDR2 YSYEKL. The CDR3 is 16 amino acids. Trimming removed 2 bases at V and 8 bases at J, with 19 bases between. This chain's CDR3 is CASSQFNIMKPDEQFF. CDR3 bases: TGCGCCAGCAGCCAATTTAACATCATGAAGCCCGATGAGCAGTTCTTC.

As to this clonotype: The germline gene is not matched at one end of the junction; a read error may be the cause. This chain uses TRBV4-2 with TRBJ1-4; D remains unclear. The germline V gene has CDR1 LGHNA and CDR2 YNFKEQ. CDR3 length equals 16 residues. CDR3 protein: CASSQDGPPTNEKPFF. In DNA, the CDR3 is TGTGCCAGCAGCCAAGACGGCCCACCAACTAATGAAAAACCGTTTTTT.

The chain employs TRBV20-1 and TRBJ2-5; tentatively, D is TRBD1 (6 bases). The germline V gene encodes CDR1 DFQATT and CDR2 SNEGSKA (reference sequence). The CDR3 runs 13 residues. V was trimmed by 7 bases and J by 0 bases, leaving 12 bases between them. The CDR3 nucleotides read TGCAGTGTCGAGGACAGAAACCAAGAGACCCAGTACTTC. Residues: CSVEDRNQETQYF.

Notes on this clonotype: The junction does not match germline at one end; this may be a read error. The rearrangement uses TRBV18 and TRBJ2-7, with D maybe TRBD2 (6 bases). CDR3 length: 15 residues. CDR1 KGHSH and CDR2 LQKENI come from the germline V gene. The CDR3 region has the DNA TGTGCCAGCTCACCACCCACTAGCAGCACCTACGAGCAGTGCTTC. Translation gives CASSPPTSSTYEQCF.

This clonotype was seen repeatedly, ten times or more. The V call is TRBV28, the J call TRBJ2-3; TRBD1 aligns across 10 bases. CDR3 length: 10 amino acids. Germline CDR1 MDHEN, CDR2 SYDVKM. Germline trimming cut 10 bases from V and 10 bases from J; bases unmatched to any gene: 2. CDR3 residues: CATGQGAQYF. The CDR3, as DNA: TGTGCCACTGGACAGGGGGCGCAGTATTTT.

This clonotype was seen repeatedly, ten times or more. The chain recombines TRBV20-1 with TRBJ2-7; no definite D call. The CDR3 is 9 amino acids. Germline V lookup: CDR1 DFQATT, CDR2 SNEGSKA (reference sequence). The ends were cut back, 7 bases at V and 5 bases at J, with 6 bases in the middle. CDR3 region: CSVADEQYF. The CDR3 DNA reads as TGCAGTGTCGCGGACGAGCAGTACTTC.

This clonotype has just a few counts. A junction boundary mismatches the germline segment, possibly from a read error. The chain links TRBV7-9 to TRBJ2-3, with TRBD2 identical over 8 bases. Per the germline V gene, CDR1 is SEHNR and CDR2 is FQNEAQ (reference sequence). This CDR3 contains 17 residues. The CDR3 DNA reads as TGTGCCAGCAGTTTAGTTCAAGCGGGAGATGGAACAGATACGCAGTATTTT. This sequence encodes CASSLVQAGDGTDTQYF.